The 12 T cell receptor beta chains given below trace back to one sample, sequenced in a study of vaccination and CD4 T cells after COVID-19. Once obtained from cultured CD4+ T cells, the DNA was sequenced using the Oncomine TCR Beta short-read assay. Via MiXCR, TCRdb re-called the PCR reads, giving one row per CDR3 protein. The sample gives several thousand distinct CDR3 sequences, roughly 58% of which show up once; about 18% is in the top ten. Antigens of these TCRs are unknown. Treatment: roughly 10-day PBMC culture with coronavirus spike peptide pools or control peptides (ViraFEST assay). The starting material was cultured CD4+ T cells from blood, obtained after SARS-CoV-2 vaccination. Every receptor here comes from a human donor with COVID-19.

The rearrangement links TRBV19 to TRBJ1-2; D may be TRBD1 (6 bases). The CDR3 consists of 15 residues. The germline CDR1 and CDR2 sequences are LNHDA and SQIVND (reference sequence). V lost 3 bases, J lost 4 bases, and 15 bases lay in between. CDR3 DNA sequence: TGTGCCAGTAGTATGGCAGGGGCCCGCCTCTATGGCTACACCTTC. This gives the protein CASSMAGARLYGYTF.

This clonotype showed up just a few times. CDR3 sequence (DNA): TGTGCCTGGAGTGTACCAGGGGCCGGCACAGATACGCAGTATTTT. Its protein product is CAWSVPGAGTDTQYF. The chain employs TRBV30 and TRBJ2-3; D may be TRBD1 (6 bases). The CDR3 covers 15 residues. CDR1 is GTSNPN and CDR2 is SVGIG in the germline V gene (reference sequence). Trimming pared 0 bases from V and 1 base from J, leaving 11 bases between. Complete variable domain (other parts from reference TRBV30 and TRBJ2-3): SQTIHQWPATLVQPVGSPLSLECTVEGTSNPNLYWYRQAAGRGLQLLFYSVGIGQISSEVPQNLSASRPQDRQFILSSKKLLLSDSGFYLCAWSVPGAGTDTQYFGPGTRLTVL.

The rearrangement uses TRBV4-2 and TRBJ2-5; D possibly corresponds to TRBD2 (6 bases). From germline, CDR1 is LGHNA and CDR2 YNFKEQ. V lost 3 bases, J lost 2 bases, and 19 bases lay in between. This CDR3 region has 17 residues. CDR3 nucleotide sequence: TGTGCCAGCAGCCAGACCCCGGAGGGCACCCTACAAGAGACCCAGTACTTC. Translation gives CASSQTPEGTLQETQYF.

CDR3 DNA sequence: TGTGCCAGCAGAAACCAGGGTATGGACAATGAGCAGTTCTTC. Translated: CASRNQGMDNEQFF. The genes are TRBV6-1 and TRBJ2-1; possible D gene TRBD1, 5 bases. V was clipped by 6 bases and J by 5 bases, with 14 bases between them. The CDR3 contains 14 residues. Germline V gene sequence: CDR1 MNHNS, CDR2 SASEGT.

This chain uses TRBV23-1 with TRBJ1-2; 10 bases align to TRBD1. TRBV23-1 is an ORF for which the function is uncertain. The CDR3 is made up of 18 amino acids. Trimming at V came to 0 bases and at J to 6 bases, leaving 13 bases not matched to a gene. CDR3 amino acids: CASSQSGRDRGYVHGYTF. CDR3 DNA sequence: TGCGCCAGCAGTCAATCAGGCCGGGACAGGGGCTATGTCCATGGCTACACCTTC.

The rearrangement uses TRBV27 and TRBJ2-5, with TRBD2 matching over 11 bases. The CDR3 is made up of 13 amino acids. The ends lost 4 bases at V and 9 bases at J; junction bases unmatched: 4. Germline-derived CDR1 and CDR2 are MNHEY and SMNVEV (reference sequence). The chain's CDR3 is CASSSLAGGSQYF. DNA for the CDR3: TGTGCCAGCAGTTCTCTAGCGGGGGGCTCCCAGTACTTC.

CDR3 loop: CASSLATGQNSPLHF. For the CDR3, the DNA is TGTGCCAGCAGCTTGGCGACAGGGCAGAATTCACCCCTCCACTTT. The chain has TRBV7-9 and TRBJ1-6; 7 bases fit TRBD1. The germline CDR1 and CDR2 sequences are SEHNR and FQNEAQ (reference sequence). This CDR3 spans 15 amino acids. The ends lost 3 bases at V and 7 bases at J; junction bases unmatched: 6. Full variable domain (remainder filled in from reference TRBV7-9 and TRBJ1-6): DTGVSQNPRHKITKRGQNVTFRCDPISEHNRLYWYRQTLGQGPEFLTYFQNEAQLEKSRLLSDRFSAERPKGSFSTLEIQRTEQGDSAMYLCASSLATGQNSPLHFGNGTRLTVT.

The V gene is TRBV12-3 or TRBV12-4, the J gene TRBJ2-7; 8 bases are shared with TRBD1. V lost 5 bases and J lost 0; bases outside the gene matches: 3. The CDR3 is 14 amino acids. CDR3 coding DNA: TGTGCCAGCAGTGTTACAGGGGGCTCCTACGAGCAGTACTTC. Its protein is CASSVTGGSYEQYF.

This chain joins TRBV27 and TRBJ1-2, with 8 bases aligning to TRBD1. The germline V gene encodes CDR1 MNHEY and CDR2 SMNVEV (reference sequence). The CDR3 covers 14 residues. Trimming took 7 bases from V and 4 from J; bases not matched to a gene: 8. For the CDR3, the DNA is TGTGCCAGCAACCCGACAGGGGTCAGCTATGGCTACACCTTC. This encodes CASNPTGVSYGYTF.

This chain uses TRBV12-3 or TRBV12-4 with TRBJ1-2, with D possibly matching TRBD1 (6 bases). The CDR3 extends over 15 amino acids. Trimming took off 2 bases at V and 2 bases at J, with 12 bases between the two ends. This CDR3 is CASSLIQGRNYGYTF. The CDR3 bases are TGTGCCAGCAGTTTAATCCAGGGGAGAAACTATGGCTACACCTTC.

The chain joins TRBV6-5 to TRBJ1-4, with 10 bases aligning to TRBD1. Germline CDR1 and CDR2: MNHEY and SVGAGI. The CDR3 runs 16 residues. The V segment lost 2 bases and the J segment 10 bases; nucleotides outside the gene matches: 10. CDR3 in DNA: TGTGCCAGCAGTTACGCAGACAGGGGGCATCGCGTAAAACTGTTTTTT. Amino acids: CASSYADRGHRVKLFF.

The chain carries TRBV20-1 and TRBJ2-4, with 14 positions matching TRBD2. The CDR3 sequence is 16 residues long. V was clipped by 3 bases and J by 9 bases; unmatched bases: 10. Germline V lookup: CDR1 DFQATT, CDR2 SNEGSKA (reference sequence). The CDR3 region is CSARGTSGGGRSIQYF. The CDR3 DNA is TGCAGTGCTAGGGGGACTAGCGGGGGCGGGAGGAGCATTCAGTACTTC.